This T cell receptor beta chain appears in the sequencing data of a study of blood T cell repertoires in COVID-19 (dated by TCRdb to the early 2020s). For the study in its entirety: Collaborator samples came from the United States, Italy and Spain and covered acute and convalescent phases of COVID-19. The material from the prospective study consisted of cDNA or gDNA derived from T cells, B-cell-depleted T cells, or PBMCs. Deeply sampled blood TCRbeta repertoires from subjects exposed to, actively infected with, or recovered from COVID-19 were included in the dataset. The repertoires were made available in a free public database intended to serve as a resource for research on the immune response to SARS-CoV-2. Samples came from the ongoing ImmuneRACE study (first 160 participants) plus 1,254 subjects from 6 global collaborators. The sample metadata nearly always contained a de-identified subject ID, COVID-19 status, age in years and sex. Where available, HLA class I and class II types were obtained from metadata supplied by the sample provider rather than from assay-based typing.

About this clone: What this receptor recognizes is not known. No base-level quality is on record; no much larger clone is a single base apart.

TCRbeta CDR3 regions were amplified from genomic DNA using the immunoSEQ Assay, a bias-controlled multiplex PCR. Per the source publication's procedure: The number of nucleated cells in each sample was estimated from the amplification of reference gene primers within the assay. To quantify the absolute abundance of each unique TCRbeta CDR3 rearrangement, sequence reads were collapsed and filtered. Productive Simpson clonality was computed per sample as the square root of Simpson's diversity index over productive rearrangements. In its TCRdb copy, this immuneACCESS table keeps in-frame sequences only and misses some clones. Where compared with another copy, unresolved V genes explain less than half of these, and the others have no known cause. The DNA was the basis for D and trimming; V, J and clone size are from that table. In this sample the table shows a few hundred thousand clones, around 89% of which occur a single time. About 1.5% of the sample lies in the top ten.

In Seattle, one collaborating source enrolled patients while the infection was active and tracked those patients longitudinally over the course of disease. Each collaborating institution followed its own protocols to collect whole blood in K2EDTA tubes. For TCRbeta analysis, collaborator samples were shipped as frozen whole blood, as isolated PBMCs, or as DNA extracted from either sample type. The CDR1 and CDR2 encoded by the germline V gene are ENHRY and SYGVKD. Including the terminal cysteine and phenylalanine, the CDR3 comprises 12 residues. Left in the record is the CDR3 DNA by itself, 36 bases read in frame from the first base. V is trimmed back by 8 bases and J by 7 bases, and the junction contains 6 bases that no gene match accounts for. What the authors observed across the whole study: The amount of clinical and demographic metadata varied by source and participant and was provided uncurated.

The sequence was collected from a woman in her 30s with COVID-19, enrolled during active disease. Source material: peripheral blood. This sequence uses TRBV10-3 and TRBJ1-2, with 8 junctional bases fitting TRBD1. At the DNA level, the sequence is TGTGCCATCTCCGCAGGGGGCTCTGGCTACACCTTC. Its translation is CAISAGGSGYTF.